A single sample is the source of the 30 T cell receptor beta chains below, sequenced in a study of human T cells and chemical hapten exposure. Time point in this sample: patch test 1, 2 weeks after DPC sensitization. Indicated treatment: therapeutic diphenylcyclopropenone sensitization with weekly scalp DPC. TCRdb independently ran MiXCR on the RACE reads; one entry per CDR3 protein. Among more than 150,000 distinct CDR3 sequences listed, 14% were seen once. The material was whole blood, obtained in connection with sensitization to the hapten diphenylcyclopropenone (DPC). Receptors originate from a woman aged 30 to 39 with alopecia areata. Some clones in this sample may be carry-over from other donors' samples.

V is TRBV27 and J is TRBJ1-4; TRBD1 agrees at 9 bases. CDR1 is MNHEY and CDR2 is SMNVEV in the germline V gene (reference sequence). V lost 4 bases, J lost 8 bases, and 8 bases stayed unmatched. The CDR3 has 15 amino acids. CDR3 bases: TGTGCCAGCAGTTCCCCTGCGGGGACAGGGGAAAAACTGTTTTTT. Amino acid sequence: CASSSPAGTGEKLFF. Full variable domain (rest looked up from reference TRBV27 and TRBJ1-4): EAQVTQNPRYLITVTGKKLTVTCSQNMNHEYMSWYRQDPGLGLRQIYYSMNVEVTDKGDVPEGYKVSRKEKRNFPLILESPSPNQTSLYFCASSSPAGTGEKLFFGSGTQLSVL.

The table lists this clonotype with a few counts. The chain uses TRBV29-1 and TRBJ2-1, with TRBD1 matching 9 bases. The germline V gene has CDR1 SQVTM and CDR2 ANQGSEA. The CDR3 covers 14 residues. With 0 bases clipped from V and 12 bases from J, the junction kept 9 bases outside the gene matches. The CDR3 is CSVEDWDREYPQFF. The CDR3 DNA is TGCAGCGTTGAAGATTGGGACAGGGAATATCCGCAGTTCTTC.

This clonotype showed up just a few times. The genes are TRBV7-9 and TRBJ1-3, with 8 nucleotides matching TRBD1. The germline V gene has CDR1 SEHNR and CDR2 FQNEAQ (reference sequence). The CDR3 is 15 amino acids. Trimming removed 5 bases from V and 2 bases from J; junction bases left unmatched: 5. The CDR3, as DNA: TGTGCCAGCAGCCCCCAGACAGGGGCTGGAAACACCATATATTTT. Translated: CASSPQTGAGNTIYF. The full variable domain, rest sourced from reference TRBV7-9 and TRBJ1-3, is DTGVSQNPRHKITKRGQNVTFRCDPISEHNRLYWYRQTLGQGPEFLTYFQNEAQLEKSRLLSDRFSAERPKGSFSTLEIQRTEQGDSAMYLCASSPQTGAGNTIYFGEGSWLTVV.

This clonotype was counted only a few times. The chain joins TRBV12-3 or TRBV12-4 to TRBJ2-7; possibly TRBD2 for D (5 bases). V lost 3 bases, J lost 0 bases, and 12 bases lay in between. This CDR3 is built from 15 residues. CDR3 sequence reads: CASSFGGRSSYEQYF. The CDR3 DNA reads as TGTGCCAGCAGTTTTGGCGGGCGAAGCTCCTACGAGCAGTACTTC.

The V and J genes are TRBV27 and TRBJ2-2; TRBD2 is a possible D gene (6 bases). The CDR3 is made up of 15 amino acids. Trimming pared 2 bases from V and 5 bases from J, leaving 12 bases between. Germline V gives CDR1 MNHEY, CDR2 SMNVEV (reference sequence). The CDR3 here is CASSLDGRQTGELFF. The CDR3 nucleotides read TGTGCCAGCAGTTTAGACGGGAGACAGACCGGGGAGCTGTTTTTT.

This clonotype was seen only a few times. J is TRBJ2-5 and V is TRBV4-1, with 10 bases aligning to TRBD2. V shed 3 bases, J shed 6 bases, and the junction held 10 bases outside the gene matches. The germline V gene encodes CDR1 MGHRA and CDR2 YSYEKL. The CDR3 is 16 residues long. CDR3 region: CASSQASGSPKKTQYF. The CDR3 DNA reads TGCGCCAGCAGCCAGGCTAGCGGGAGTCCCAAGAAGACCCAGTACTTC.

V and J are TRBV28 and TRBJ1-2, with D perhaps TRBD1 (5 bases). The CDR3 is 14 amino acids. CDR1 is MDHEN, CDR2 SYDVKM, per germline. V shed 6 bases and J shed 7 bases, with 18 bases lying between them. The CDR3 is CASRSSGTYTGYTF. The CDR3, as DNA: TGTGCCAGCAGAAGTTCGGGGACTTATACTGGCTACACCTTC.

This rearrangement joins TRBV7-2 to TRBJ2-5; the match to TRBD1 covers 7 bases. The V gene end was trimmed by 4 bases and the J gene end by 5 bases; junction bases not matched to a gene: 4. The CDR3 has 13 residues. Germline lookup yields CDR1 SGHTA and CDR2 FQGNSA. Here the CDR3 reads CASSSGTVETQYF. CDR3 DNA: TGTGCCAGCAGCTCCGGGACAGTCGAGACCCAGTACTTC.

This clonotype appeared once. This chain joins TRBV9 and TRBJ2-2, with D unresolved. CDR3 size: 16 residues. Germline V gene lookup returns CDR1 SGDLS and CDR2 YYNGEE. Trimming shortened V by 0 bases and J by 1 base, and 10 bases separated the two germline ends. CDR3 sequence reads: CASSVGVLLNTGELFF. CDR3 bases: TGTGCCAGCAGCGTAGGGGTTCTATTGAACACCGGGGAGCTGTTTTTT.

This clonotype was detected a few times. V gene TRBV12-3 or TRBV12-4 combines with J gene TRBJ1-1; TRBD1 might be the D (5 bases). V lost 1 base, J lost 5 bases, and 11 bases lay in between. The CDR3 consists of 14 residues. CDR3 coding DNA: TGTGCCAGCAGTTTAGTAACAGGAGGGACTGAAGCTTTCTTT. Encoded protein: CASSLVTGGTEAFF.

The chain recombines TRBV6-6 with TRBJ1-5, with D perhaps matching TRBD1 (6 bases). This CDR3 spans 13 amino acids. CDR1 and CDR2 (germline): MNHNY, SVGAGI (reference sequence). Trimming left V 6 bases short and J 6 bases short, with 12 bases between. The chain's CDR3 is CASRDRLGQPQHF. In DNA form, the CDR3 reads TGTGCCAGCAGAGACAGGTTGGGTCAGCCCCAGCATTTT.

This chain joins TRBV20-1 and TRBJ1-2; 7 nucleotides align to TRBD1. After removal of 1 base from V and 7 bases from J, the junction contained 6 bases not matched to a gene. The CDR3 extends over 13 amino acids. Germline V gene lookup returns CDR1 DFQATT and CDR2 SNEGSKA (reference sequence). CDR3 nucleotides: TGCAGTGCTAGAGTAGTACAGGGGTCTGGCTACACCTTC. As protein: CSARVVQGSGYTF.

The gene calls are TRBV5-1 and TRBJ1-1; possible D gene TRBD1, 6 bases. The CDR3 is made up of 15 amino acids. Germline CDR1 is SGHRS and CDR2 is YFSETQ. V lost 1 base and J lost 0, with 10 bases in between. Here the CDR3 DNA reads TGCGCCAGCAGCTTGCGGGGGGCTGTGAACACTGAAGCTTTCTTT. Its protein product is CASSLRGAVNTEAFF.

This clonotype was counted only a few times. The rearrangement links TRBV5-1 to TRBJ1-1, with a tentative D call TRBD1 (5 bases). Germline lookup yields CDR1 SGHRS and CDR2 YFSETQ. There are 14 residues in the CDR3. V lost 4 bases and J 4 bases, leaving 14 bases between the germline ends. The CDR3 coding sequence is TGCGCCAGCAGCACAACAGCAGGGAGCACTGAAGCTTTCTTT. It yields the protein CASSTTAGSTEAFF.

This clonotype was counted only a few times. The chain is built from TRBV14 and TRBJ1-2; TRBD1 matches at 9 bases. Trimming removed 4 bases from V and 5 bases from J; junction bases left unmatched: 8. Germline CDR1 is SGHDN and CDR2 is FVKESK. CDR3 size: 15 residues. CDR3 sequence reads: CASSLFTGTGYGYTF. The CDR3 nucleotides read TGTGCCAGCAGCCTTTTCACCGGGACAGGGTATGGCTACACCTTC.

The chain carries TRBV28 and TRBJ2-3; the match to TRBD1 covers 7 bases. This CDR3 contains 18 residues. CDR1 and CDR2 (germline): MDHEN, SYDVKM. Trimming cost V 3 bases and J 5 bases; bases outside gene matches: 17. CDR3 sequence reads: CASSFPAAGTDLRDTQYF. In DNA form, the CDR3 reads TGTGCCAGCAGTTTTCCTGCCGCCGGGACAGATCTGAGAGATACGCAGTATTTT.

V usage is TRBV7-3 and J usage is TRBJ2-5, with D maybe TRBD2 (5 bases). The CDR3 covers 17 residues. The germline V gene has CDR1 SGHTA and CDR2 FQGTGA. Trimming removed 1 base at V and 1 base at J, with 16 bases between. CDR3: CASSLIGPGSIQETQYF. The CDR3 nucleotides read TGTGCCAGCAGCTTAATAGGGCCGGGAAGCATCCAAGAGACCCAGTACTTC.

This clonotype was observed a few times. The rearrangement uses TRBV5-6 and TRBJ2-7, with D uncertain. The CDR3 has 13 residues. Trimming took off 1 base at V and 3 bases at J, with 8 bases between the two ends. CDR1 SGHDT and CDR2 YYEEEE come from the germline V gene. The CDR3 loop is CASSLSQLYEQYF. CDR3 nucleotides: TGTGCCAGCAGCTTGTCACAGCTCTACGAGCAGTACTTC.

The chain links TRBV11-1 to TRBJ2-7, with D unclear. Per the germline V gene, CDR1 is SGHAT and CDR2 is FQDESV (reference sequence). Trimming took off 1 base at V and 3 bases at J, with 13 bases between the two ends. The CDR3 contains 15 residues. Here the CDR3 DNA reads TGTGCCAGCAGCTTAGGGCCGGCTATAAACTACGAGCAGTACTTC. It translates to CASSLGPAINYEQYF.

This clonotype was recorded a few times. The genes are TRBV19 and TRBJ1-4; TRBD1 might be the D (6 bases). Trimming removed 4 bases from V and 5 bases from J, with 8 bases in between. Per the germline V gene, CDR1 is LNHDA and CDR2 is SQIVND (reference sequence). The CDR3 is 13 residues long. CDR3 amino acids: CASSTGTNEKLFF. DNA for the CDR3: TGTGCCAGTAGTACAGGGACAAATGAAAAACTGTTTTTT.

This clonotype has more than one count but fewer than ten. This chain links TRBV7-9 with TRBJ2-7, with 8 bases fitting TRBD2. The CDR3 length is 14 residues. J lost 6 bases, V lost 5 bases, and 9 bases had no gene match. CDR1 and CDR2 (germline): SEHNR, FQNEAQ (reference sequence). This CDR3 reads CASSPWDGGAEQYF. The CDR3 DNA is TGTGCCAGCAGCCCCTGGGACGGGGGGGCCGAGCAGTACTTC.

This chain connects TRBV7-9 to TRBJ1-1; a weak D match, TRBD1 (5 bases). Germline V gives CDR1 SEHNR, CDR2 FQNEAQ (reference sequence). Trimming left V 0 bases short and J 6 bases short, with 11 bases between. The CDR3 covers 14 residues. DNA for the CDR3: TGTGCCAGCAGCTTAGCAGGGTGGGGCGCTGAAGCTTTCTTT. This sequence encodes CASSLAGWGAEAFF.

This clonotype was counted a few times. This sequence joins TRBV5-1 and TRBJ2-5; a weak D match, TRBD1 (6 bases). V was trimmed by 0 bases and J by 0 bases, leaving 12 bases between them. This CDR3 region has 16 residues. Germline CDR1 SGHRS, CDR2 YFSETQ. The DNA of the CDR3 is TGCGCCAGCAGCTTGGGTCAGGGGTCCTACCAAGAGACCCAGTACTTC. It encodes CASSLGQGSYQETQYF.

The gene calls are TRBV28 and TRBJ1-5, with D unclear. Trimming took off 7 bases at V and 3 bases at J, with 13 bases between the two ends. This CDR3 contains 14 residues. The germline gives CDR1 MDHEN, CDR2 SYDVKM. The CDR3 DNA sequence: TGTGCCAGCAATACAGAACAGTACAATCAGCCCCAGCATTTT. As protein: CASNTEQYNQPQHF.

This clonotype was found a few times. The rearrangement links TRBV7-2 to TRBJ2-1, with 7 nucleotides matching TRBD2. Germline CDR1 and CDR2: SGHTA and FQGNSA. The trim removed 4 bases at V and 6 bases at J, leaving 12 bases unmatched. CDR3 length: 16 amino acids. CDR3 coding DNA: TGTGCCAGCAGCTCCCAGCCCCCCGGACTAGTCAATGAGCAGTTCTTC. It specifies CASSSQPPGLVNEQFF.

This clonotype was seen a handful of times. This rearrangement joins TRBV6-6 to TRBJ1-2; D ambiguous. This CDR3 has 14 amino acids. Germline V gene sequence: CDR1 MNHNY, CDR2 SVGAGI (reference sequence). V was cut by 0 bases and J by 5 bases, with 10 bases left in between. CDR3 protein: CASSYSNSNYGYTF. The DNA of the CDR3 is TGTGCCAGCAGTTACTCGAACAGTAATTATGGCTACACCTTC.

V gene TRBV19 combines with J gene TRBJ1-1; the D is unclear. CDR3 size: 16 residues. Germline CDR1 and CDR2: LNHDA and SQIVND (reference sequence). Trimming removed 5 bases at V and 2 bases at J, with 18 bases between. CDR3 sequence: CASSPRRHTDNTEAFF. DNA for the CDR3: TGTGCCAGTAGTCCCCGGCGTCACACAGATAACACTGAAGCTTTCTTT.

This clonotype came up many times. The chain employs TRBV5-1 and TRBJ1-1; 12 bases agree with TRBD1. The CDR3 runs 16 residues. The V segment lost 4 bases and the J segment 0 bases; nucleotides outside the gene matches: 4. Per the germline V gene, CDR1 is SGHRS and CDR2 is YFSETQ. Here the CDR3 DNA reads TGCGCCAGCAGCCCTGGGACAGGGGGCCTGAACACTGAAGCTTTCTTT. This sequence encodes CASSPGTGGLNTEAFF. The full variable domain, with the rest looked up from reference TRBV5-1 and TRBJ1-1, is KAGVTQTPRYLIKTRGQQVTLSCSPISGHRSVSWYQQTPGQGLQFLFEYFSETQRNKGNFPGRFSGRQFSNSRSEMNVSTLELGDSALYLCASSPGTGGLNTEAFFGQGTRLTVV.

This clonotype was recorded at least ten times. The chain links TRBV29-1 to TRBJ2-7; no definite D call. V lost 4 bases and J 3 bases, leaving 4 bases between the germline ends. This CDR3 has 10 residues. CDR1 is SQVTM and CDR2 is ANQGSEA in the germline V gene. In DNA, the CDR3 is TGCAGCGTTGCCGACTACGAGCAGTACTTC. Translation: CSVADYEQYF.

This clonotype appeared many times. The chain is built from TRBV3-1 and TRBJ1-2; TRBD1 is a possible D gene (5 bases). Germline values: CDR1 LGHDT, CDR2 YNNKEL (reference sequence). V was clipped by 4 bases and J by 5 bases, with 11 bases between them. CDR3 length: 13 amino acids. Here the CDR3 reads CASSPYDSYGYTF. The CDR3 DNA reads as TGTGCCAGCAGCCCTTATGACAGTTATGGCTACACCTTC. Full variable domain (outside the CDR3, taken from reference TRBV3-1 and TRBJ1-2): DTAVSQTPKYLVTQMGNDKSIKCEQNLGHDTMYWYKQDSKKFLKIMFSYNNKELIINETVPNRFSPKSPDKAHLNLHINSLELGDSAVYFCASSPYDSYGYTFGSGTRLTVV.